This record covers a single T cell receptor beta chain. Its cognate antigen is unknown. The germline V gene has CDR1 SGHVS and CDR2 FNYEAQ. V lost 2 bases and J lost 5; bases outside the gene matches: 8. The length of the CDR3 is 16 residues. The PCR made use of 60 Vbeta and 13 Jbeta primers. Per the authors' pipeline: Unique TCR beta chains numbered around 80 million in a later analysis, with roughly 10 million shared. Generated by immunoSEQ multiplex PCR, the TCRdb table keeps only in-frame clones and is missing some. That table gives V, J and clone size, and the DNA gave D and trimming. The sample lists tens of thousands of clones, more than 60% occurring once. This sample is drawn from a study of cytomegalovirus exposure and HLA in healthy donors. The study's findings and limits: The listing of about 150 TCR beta chains classed them as cytomegalovirus-associated. A later analysis found TCR association rates differed by HLA locus, highest for DRB1 and lowest for HLA-C. Previous analysis showed most TCR beta V segments were productive about 87% or about 30% of the time.

This chain uses TRBV7-6 with TRBJ2-5; 10 bases are a match to TRBD2. The sequencing sample was made of PBMCs. This clonotype was sampled from a man aged 50 or older in good health and CMV-seropositive. The CDR3 protein is CASSLSLAGVSETQYF. CDR3 nucleotides: TGTGCCAGCAGCTTATCCCTAGCGGGAGTTTCGGAGACCCAGTACTTC.